Included here is one TCR beta chain sequence, with context. Its binding antigen is unknown. No much larger clone exists at a distance of one base, and base qualities are not known. Per the germline V gene (reference sequence), LNHDA is the CDR1 and SQIVND is the CDR2. A distance of 12 bases separates the germline ends of V and J, which lose 3 bases and 0 bases respectively. The CDR3, from cysteine to phenylalanine, totals 15 residues. Just CDR3 DNA is preserved here, 45 bases in frame from base 1. This sample was included in a study of shared clonotypes between healthy human individuals (dated by TCRdb to the early 2020s). The study in broad terms: Three men and two women, aged 18 to 49 years, made up the cohort. Per donor, leukapheresis produced somewhere between about 0.94 and 8.9 billion PBMCs. Different laboratories and diverse techniques were used to prepare libraries and sequence TCR repertoires, to increase sequencing depth and limit assay-specific biases. For each donor, CD4 naive and CD4 memory were each given three plates, CD8 naive was given two plates, and CD8 memory was given one plate. Blood TCR repertoires of about 5 healthy adults were deeply sequenced to estimate repertoire size and the extent of clonotype sharing between individuals.

The donors were healthy, HIV-negative adults who had no recently reported acute infections or vaccinations. All donors were Caucasian adults living in Nashville, Tennessee, USA. CD8 memory samples were composed of magnetically selected CD45RO+ cells combined with CCR7-negative CD45RA+ effector memory (TemRA) cells. After blood collection by leukapheresis, PBMCs were isolated using Ficoll-Histopaque density gradient centrifugation and then cryopreserved in the vapor phase of liquid nitrogen. Analytical flow cytometry was used to check the purity and quantity of each magnetically sorted T cell population. Genomic DNA was isolated from every sorted fraction and measured by UV absorbance on a Nanodrop 2000c. Summary of the overall study and its limitations: Pairwise subsampling indicated that sequencing depth was expected to affect the degree of clonotype sharing among donors. Sampling was restricted to blood, and TCR repertoires in tissues likely differ from the TCR repertoires found in blood. Compared with non-shared clonotypes, clonotypes shared by all four sorted-subset donors had higher generation probabilities. The small number of donors limited the genetic and exposure-history diversity represented. When a handful of donors were compared, the shared fraction of clonotypes was about 5% for naive CD4, about 4% for naive CD8, more than 2% for memory CD4, and 0.4% for memory CD8. Naive subsets generally had larger estimated clonotype richness than memory subsets did. Incomplete sequencing was indicated by rarefaction of sorted-subset datasets, despite the large sequencing depth.

Using the deep immunoSEQ assay, multiplex PCR amplified TCR CDR3 regions from genomic DNA. Extracted genomic DNA from each cell subset was distributed evenly across all wells of several immunoSEQ 96-well plates, and each plate was treated as a replicate. Each replicate PCR for sorted subsets received around 200 ng genomic DNA, equal to about 30,000 T cell genomes. The purified libraries were quantified using a Qubit 3.0 fluorometer, sized with a Bioanalyzer 2100, and then quantified again using the KAPA Library Quantification kit. Each immunoSEQ 96-well plate was sequenced on its own single-read 150-cycle Illumina NextSeq 550 flow cell. The original pipeline was this. The immunoSEQ output contained only junctional sequences without quality scores, so filtering could not match that applied to full-length reads. To assign V/J genes and CDR3, sequences were annotated against IMGT germline references using PyIR, a Python wrapper for IgBLAST v1.9. Reads were removed for weak V/J assignments (E-value above 1e-6), missing CDR3, stop codons, out-of-frame junctions, or ambiguous translated residues. V3J clonotypes were defined as sequences sharing an identical inferred V gene, J gene, and CDR3 amino acid sequence. To compute the percentage overlap between repertoires, the number of shared unique clonotypes was divided by the size of the smaller repertoire. RTK rarefaction, the Chao1 estimator, and Recon v2.1 estimates of unobserved clonotypes were used to assess repertoire richness. Generation probabilities were computed with OLGA for all TCRbeta clonotypes obtained by the gDNA method from several donors. The source is immuneACCESS, and TCRdb retained only in-frame sequences with V and J called. Part of the clones is not carried over; for the studies checked, unresolved V genes explain less than half of this, and the remainder is unexplained. The DNA gave D and trimming, while V, J and clone size come from that table. The sample includes about 380,000 clones, with around 96% observed a single time. Together, the top ten hold approximately 0.32% of the sample.

The TCR sequence derives from a man aged 25 to 40 in good health. Material: memory CD8+ T cells sorted from blood. The label giving this sample's cell subset or site can be read as: CD45RO+ cells pooled with CCR7-negative TemRA cells. In this chain, TRBV19 is recombined with TRBJ2-7; no D segment can be confidently identified. The nucleotide sequence reads as follows: TGTGCCAGTAGTATTTCCGCGGCTAGCTCCTACGAGCAGTACTTC. The encoded protein is CASSISAASSYEQYF.